The 27 T cell receptor beta chains presented below share a single source sample, sequenced in a study of blood T cells in healthy people across ages. The use of a sample-barcoded 5' primer and a J-beta primer mix characterized a second PCR of roughly 7 to 11 cycles. In TCRdb, the 5' RACE reads were re-called with MiXCR into one record per CDR3 protein. The sample has 600,000 to 650,000 distinct CDR3 sequences; 58% are singletons. Sequenced: blood. The receptors originated from a man aged 60 to 75 in good health.

Concerning this clonotype itself: A much larger clone lies a single base off, so this may be a read error. This chain connects TRBV20-1 to TRBJ1-1, with D tentatively TRBD1 (6 bases). Germline CDR1 and CDR2: DFQATT and SNEGSKA (reference sequence). This CDR3 is built from 12 residues. Written as DNA, the CDR3 is TGCAGCGTAACAGGGTCGGGCACTGGAGCTTTCTTT. It translates to CSVTGSGTGAFF.

V is TRBV25-1 and J is TRBJ2-1, with 8 bases fitting TRBD2. The CDR3 has 16 residues. Germline CDR1 MGHDK, CDR2 SYGVNS. Trimming at V came to 0 bases and at J to 8 bases, leaving 9 bases not matched to a gene. CDR3 DNA sequence: TGTGCCAGCAGTGAATATCAAGCGGGGGCCGCGGATGAGCAGTTCTTC. Protein product: CASSEYQAGAADEQFF.

This chain connects TRBV20-1 to TRBJ2-5; 12 nucleotides match TRBD1. This CDR3 is 15 amino acids long. In germline, CDR1 is DFQATT, CDR2 SNEGSKA (reference sequence). V shed 3 bases, J shed 5 bases, and the junction held 7 bases outside the gene matches. The CDR3: CSASPGQGATETQYF. Written as DNA, the CDR3 is TGCAGTGCTAGCCCGGGACAGGGGGCGACGGAGACCCAGTACTTC.

V usage is TRBV29-1 and J usage is TRBJ1-1; tentative D call: TRBD1 (6 bases). The CDR3 extends over 15 amino acids. V was clipped by 2 bases and J by 8 bases, with 21 bases between them. Germline CDR1 SQVTM, CDR2 ANQGSEA. In DNA form, the CDR3 reads TGCAGCGTTGAAAGCGCAGGGGCGTCTGGTGGGGAAGCTTTCTTT. Amino acids: CSVESAGASGGEAFF.

The V gene is TRBV15, the J gene TRBJ2-1; 10 bases match TRBD1. J was trimmed by 0 bases and V by 4 bases; bases with no gene match: 3. CDR1 and CDR2 from the germline V gene are LNHNV and YYDKDF (reference sequence). The CDR3 covers 16 residues. This CDR3 is CATSTTGGGSYNEQFF. The CDR3 DNA reads as TGTGCCACCAGCACGACAGGGGGCGGCTCCTACAATGAGCAGTTCTTC.

The sample holds one count of this clonotype. Germline is not matched at one junction end, which may reflect a read error. The chain recombines TRBV7-9 with TRBJ1-2; TRBD1 matches 11 bases. Germline loops: CDR1 SEHNR, CDR2 FQNEAQ (reference sequence). The CDR3 runs to 14 residues. The CDR3 protein is CVSSLDRGLYGYTF. The CDR3 DNA follows: TGTGTCAGCAGCTTGGACAGGGGGCTCTATGGCTACACCTTC.

CDR3 coding DNA: TGTGCCAGCAGCAGAGGGGGGGATTACAATGAGCAGTTCTTC. Protein: CASSRGGDYNEQFF. The rearrangement uses TRBV14 and TRBJ2-1; maybe TRBD2 (7 bases). The CDR3 covers 14 residues. Germline values: CDR1 SGHDN, CDR2 FVKESK. V was trimmed by 5 bases and J by 4 bases, leaving 12 bases between them.

The V gene is TRBV12-3 or TRBV12-4, the J gene TRBJ1-1; D is uncertain. The CDR3 contains 16 residues. V lost 4 bases and J 4 bases, leaving 19 bases between the germline ends. CDR3 coding DNA: TGTGCCAGCAGTTCCCCCGGGCCCGCAGTTGGCACTGAAGCTTTCTTT. It translates to CASSSPGPAVGTEAFF.

This clonotype has just a few counts. The gene calls are TRBV20-1 and TRBJ1-2; tentatively, D is TRBD1 (5 bases). The V gene lost 1 base and the J gene lost 8 bases, with 11 bases spanning the gap. Germline V lookup: CDR1 DFQATT, CDR2 SNEGSKA (reference sequence). The CDR3 covers 12 residues. CDR3 amino acids: CSARVGGWGYTF. The CDR3 DNA reads TGCAGTGCTAGAGTTGGGGGGTGGGGCTACACCTTC.

The CDR3 here is CASSFRSRGGLYEQYF. The CDR3 region has the DNA TGTGCCAGCAGCTTCCGGTCCCGCGGGGGACTCTACGAGCAGTACTTC. The gene calls are TRBV7-9 and TRBJ2-5; 7 nucleotides line up with TRBD2. The better agreement between TRBJ2-7 and the DNA end casts doubt on the J call. This CDR3 region has 16 residues. The germline CDR1 and CDR2 sequences are SEHNR and FQNEAQ (reference sequence).

The gene calls are TRBV12-3 or TRBV12-4 and TRBJ2-1; weak D call: TRBD1 (6 bases). CDR3 length equals 14 residues. The V end was cut by 9 bases, the J end by 2 bases, with 14 bases between. Here the CDR3 DNA reads TGTGCCAGAGGGACCGGACAGCCCTACAATGAGCAGTTCTTC. Its protein product is CARGTGQPYNEQFF.

This chain uses TRBV7-6 with TRBJ2-7; 7 bases are a match to TRBD1. V lost 5 bases to trimming and J lost 4 bases; unmatched junction nucleotides: 17. From germline, CDR1 is SGHVS and CDR2 FNYEAQ. The CDR3 extends over 17 amino acids. The CDR3 DNA reads TGTGCCAGCAGCGAGACACCGGGACAGCTACTCGTGTACGAGCAGTACTTC. Its translation is CASSETPGQLLVYEQYF.

Concerning this clonotype itself: Relative to the germline gene, one junction end is altered; a read error may explain this. The V gene is TRBV12-3 or TRBV12-4, the J gene TRBJ2-6; 7 bases agree with TRBD1. The CDR3 sequence is 17 residues long. The CDR3 protein is CAGRKQTGSPGANVLTF. The CDR3 region has the DNA TGTGCCGGCAGGAAACAGACAGGGTCCCCTGGGGCCAACGTCCTGACTTTC.

Only a few counts were recorded for this clonotype. This chain joins TRBV7-2 and TRBJ2-3; 7 bases line up with TRBD2. Germline CDR1 reads SGHTA; CDR2 reads FQGNSA. With 10 bases clipped from V and 6 bases from J, the junction kept 10 bases outside the gene matches. The length of the CDR3 is 13 residues. CDR3 nucleotides: TGTGCCACTTCGCGGGGGTTGTGGGATACGCAGTATTTT. This codes for CATSRGLWDTQYF.

This chain uses TRBV11-2 with TRBJ2-1, with 9 bases aligning to TRBD2. Losses at the gene ends were 8 bases for V and 4 bases for J; bases not matched to a gene: 3. The germline V gene has CDR1 SGHAT and CDR2 FQNNGV. The CDR3 spans 13 residues. The CDR3 bases are TGTGCCAGCGGGCTAGCGGGGTACAATGAGCAGTTCTTC. This gives the protein CASGLAGYNEQFF.

The chain joins TRBV20-1 to TRBJ2-3, with 7 bases identical to TRBD1. This CDR3 spans 13 amino acids. From germline, CDR1 is DFQATT and CDR2 SNEGSKA (reference sequence). In nucleotides, the CDR3 is TGCAGCGAGACAGGGACCCTCACAGATACGCAGTATTTT. Translation gives CSETGTLTDTQYF.

The chain uses TRBV11-2 and TRBJ2-5; tentatively, D is TRBD2 (7 bases). Germline values: CDR1 SGHAT, CDR2 FQNNGV. V dropped 1 base and J dropped 5 bases, with 14 bases sitting between them. The CDR3 contains 15 residues. The CDR3: CASSLVGGAWETQYF. The DNA for the CDR3 is TGTGCCAGCAGCTTAGTAGGGGGGGCCTGGGAGACCCAGTACTTC.

The V and J genes are TRBV6-6 and TRBJ1-1; D not resolved. The length of the CDR3 is 13 residues. In germline, CDR1 is MNHNY, CDR2 SVGAGI (reference sequence). V was clipped by 1 base and J by 1 base, with 4 bases between them. The CDR3 DNA is TGTGCCAGCAGTTACTTGGGGAACACTGAAGCTTTCTTT. This sequence encodes CASSYLGNTEAFF.

This clonotype was seen a few times. The chain uses TRBV4-2 and TRBJ2-6; a weak D match, TRBD1 (7 bases). The V end was cut by 0 bases, the J end by 3 bases, with 15 bases between. There are 18 residues in the CDR3. Looked up from germline, CDR1 is LGHNA and CDR2 is YNFKEQ. The CDR3 sequence is CASSQDGGGYGGANVLTF. DNA of the CDR3: TGTGCCAGCAGCCAAGACGGAGGGGGCTACGGTGGGGCCAACGTCCTGACTTTC.

This chain joins TRBV12-3 or TRBV12-4 and TRBJ2-5, with 9 bases fitting TRBD2. The CDR3 totals 14 residues. J lost 11 bases, V lost 3 bases, and 10 bases had no gene match. The CDR3 here is CASSLASGIYEQYF. The CDR3, as DNA: TGTGCCAGCAGTTTGGCTAGCGGGATCTATGAGCAGTACTTC.

This chain links TRBV5-1 with TRBJ2-5; 8 bases map to TRBD1. This CDR3 is built from 13 residues. Germline V gene sequence: CDR1 SGHRS, CDR2 YFSETQ. J lost 10 bases, V lost 2 bases, and 7 bases had no gene match. The CDR3 protein is CASSFPPDRDQYF. The CDR3 coding sequence is TGCGCCAGCAGCTTTCCCCCGGACAGGGACCAGTACTTC.

The CDR3 here is CSVDLSPGPLGADTQYF. CDR3 nucleotide sequence: TGCAGCGTTGACCTTTCACCGGGACCCCTTGGGGCAGATACGCAGTATTTT. The chain carries TRBV29-1 and TRBJ2-3; D tentatively reads TRBD1 or TRBD2 (5 bases each). The ends were cut back, 3 bases at V and 4 bases at J, with 23 bases in the middle. The CDR3 has 17 amino acids. CDR1 and CDR2 (germline): SQVTM, ANQGSEA.

This clonotype was seen more than once but under ten times. The V call is TRBV6-2 or TRBV6-3, the J call TRBJ1-1; D is unresolved. The CDR3 loop spans 14 amino acids. V was cut by 7 bases and J by 3 bases, with 15 bases left in between. The germline CDR1 and CDR2 sequences are MNHEY and SVGEGT. The DNA of the CDR3 is TGTGCCAGCACCCCGGAACCCCAGGACACTGAAGCTTTCTTT. This encodes CASTPEPQDTEAFF.

This clonotype was detected many times. CDR3 coding DNA: TGTGCCAGTAGTATAACTAGCGGTAGCATGGATACGCAGTATTTT. Protein sequence: CASSITSGSMDTQYF. The chain links TRBV19 to TRBJ2-3, with 8 bases matching TRBD2. V lost 2 bases and J lost 6; bases outside the gene matches: 7. This CDR3 is built from 15 residues. CDR1 is LNHDA, CDR2 SQIVND, per germline (reference sequence).

A word on this clonotype: A read error may account for a junction end that differs from germline. J is TRBJ1-1 and V is TRBV4-1; D not resolved. Germline loops: CDR1 MGHRA, CDR2 YSYEKL. CDR3 length: 15 residues. The CDR3 bases are TGCGCCAGCAGTCAAGGGTCGGGAATGAACACTGAAGCTTTCTTT. Encoded protein: CASSQGSGMNTEAFF.

The chain combines TRBV29-1 with TRBJ2-5; D ambiguous. CDR1 SQVTM and CDR2 ANQGSEA come from the germline V gene. This CDR3 spans 14 amino acids. The V end lost 1 base, the J end lost 6 bases, and 15 bases lay between the germline ends. CDR3 sequence (DNA): TGCAGCGTTGAAGTGGTGCTGGGGTCACAGACCCAGTACTTC. This encodes CSVEVVLGSQTQYF.

This clonotype appeared a single time. The chain links TRBV13 to TRBJ1-5; a possible D gene is TRBD1 (5 bases). CDR3 size: 15 residues. From germline, CDR1 is PRHDT and CDR2 FYEKMQ (reference sequence). V was clipped by 0 bases and J by 4 bases, with 10 bases between them. CDR3 region: CASSLGLRGNQPQHF. In DNA form, the CDR3 reads TGTGCCAGCAGCTTAGGCCTGCGGGGGAATCAGCCCCAGCATTTT.